The clone carrying this T cell receptor (beta chain) was seen a few times. The data derive from a study of blood T cells in healthy people across ages. Each of the donors had approximately 10 milliliters of peripheral blood drawn into EDTA-treated Vacutainer tubes. The CDR3 loop spans 15 amino acids. CDR1 is DFQATT, CDR2 SNEGSKA, per germline (reference sequence). J gave up 8 bases and V 5 bases, and 13 bases lay outside the gene matches. Together with a sample-barcoded 5' primer, a J-beta primer mix was included in a second PCR lasting roughly 6 to 12 cycles. A single record per CDR3 protein comes from TCRdb applying MiXCR to the 5' RACE reads. The sample shows under 1,100,000 distinct CDR3 sequences, approximately 25% of them seen only once. This sample also belongs to another study, concerning T cells of mothers and their children. As that study records: cDNA synthesis used all extracted RNA, roughly 1.6 ug per 15 ul.

J is TRBJ2-1 and V is TRBV20-1, with 9 bases identical to TRBD2. The clonotype was recovered from a girl aged 2 to 9 in good health. The sequenced material came from blood. The CDR3 DNA follows: TGCAGTGCTCTGCCCCTTGCGGGAGGGCCCCATGAGCAGTTCTTC. Translated: CSALPLAGGPHEQFF.